One sample yielded the 21 T cell receptor beta chains listed below, sequenced in a study of T cells in Graves' hyperthyroidism and ophthalmopathy. What was amplified from RNA transcripts were TCR beta CDR3 regions. An initial round of RT-PCR targeting the TCR CDR3 relied on the HTBI primer set. TCRdb reprocessed the multiplex PCR reads via MiXCR and lists one record per CDR3 protein. The data contain some 360,000 distinct CDR3 sequences, around 14% of them singletons. The source material was blood. The receptors originated from a woman between 55 and 75 years old with Graves' hyperthyroidism.

The table lists this clonotype with a few counts. This chain connects TRBV2 to TRBJ2-5; either TRBD1 or TRBD2 may supply D (5 bases each). From germline, CDR1 is SNHLY and CDR2 FYNNEI. The CDR3 extends over 17 amino acids. V lost 2 bases, J lost 1 base, and 17 bases lay in between. CDR3 sequence reads: CASSERGVDSSQETQYF. CDR3 DNA sequence: TGTGCCAGCAGTGAAAGAGGGGTAGACAGTTCCCAAGAGACCCAGTACTTC.

There are many counts of this clonotype. V gene TRBV4-2 combines with J gene TRBJ2-7, with 10 bases matching TRBD2. Germline V CDR1 and CDR2: LGHNA, YNFKEQ. The CDR3 consists of 17 residues. After removal of 4 bases from V and 5 bases from J, the junction contained 14 bases not matched to a gene. The CDR3 loop reads CASSPGRRSGRVNEQYF. The CDR3 DNA sequence: TGTGCCAGCAGCCCCGGACGCCGCAGCGGGAGGGTCAACGAGCAGTACTTC.

Ten or more counts support this clonotype. The chain employs TRBV28 and TRBJ2-1; 12 bases fit TRBD2. Unmatched junction bases numbered 10, after V lost 6 bases and J lost 10 bases. The CDR3 consists of 15 residues. CDR1 MDHEN and CDR2 SYDVKM come from the germline V gene. The CDR3 spells CASSPTSGSWGEQFF. In DNA, the CDR3 is TGTGCCAGCAGCCCGACTAGCGGGAGCTGGGGGGAGCAGTTCTTC. The entire variable domain, with the rest obtained from reference TRBV28 and TRBJ2-1, is as follows: DVKVTQSSRYLVKRTGEKVFLECVQDMDHENMFWYRQDPGLGLRLIYFSYDVKMKEKGDIPEGYSVSREKKERFSLILESASTNQTSMYLCASSPTSGSWGEQFFGPGTRLTVL.

The chain joins TRBV7-9 to TRBJ1-2; the D gene is possibly TRBD1 (5 bases). Per germline, CDR1 SEHNR and CDR2 FQNEAQ (reference sequence). The CDR3 sequence is 15 residues long. The ends were cut back, 0 bases at V and 4 bases at J, with 12 bases in the middle. The CDR3 loop is CASSLAQGQTYGYTF. Written as DNA, the CDR3 is TGTGCCAGCAGCTTAGCGCAGGGCCAAACCTATGGCTACACCTTC. The complete variable domain, with remaining parts taken from reference TRBV7-9 and TRBJ1-2, reads DTGVSQNPRHKITKRGQNVTFRCDPISEHNRLYWYRQTLGQGPEFLTYFQNEAQLEKSRLLSDRFSAERPKGSFSTLEIQRTEQGDSAMYLCASSLAQGQTYGYTFGSGTRLTVV.

This clonotype was counted at least ten times. The J gene is TRBJ1-1, the V gene TRBV28; no definite D call. Germline CDR1 is MDHEN and CDR2 is SYDVKM. The CDR3 has 13 amino acids. Trimming left V 1 base short and J 4 bases short, with 7 bases between. CDR3 coding DNA: TGTGCCAGCAGTTTATCCGGTAGCACTGAAGCTTTCTTT. It yields the protein CASSLSGSTEAFF.

Only a few counts were recorded for this clonotype. The rearrangement joins TRBV4-2 to TRBJ2-3; 13 bases map to TRBD2. Germline V gene data show CDR1 as LGHNA and CDR2 as YNFKEQ. J was trimmed by 4 bases and V by 3 bases; bases with no gene match: 4. This CDR3 is 16 amino acids long. The CDR3 DNA reads TGTGCCAGCAGCCAGACTAGCGGGAGGATGGCAGATACGCAGTATTTT. Residues: CASSQTSGRMADTQYF.

Only a few counts were recorded for this clonotype. This may be a read error, as it is one base from a much larger clone. V and J are TRBV5-1 and TRBJ2-3, with a possible D match to TRBD1 (6 bases). CDR1 SGHRS and CDR2 YFSETQ come from the germline V gene. The CDR3 spans 15 residues. The CDR3 reads CAGSPDVGGTDTQYF. The CDR3 nucleotides read TGCGCCGGCAGCCCGGACGTAGGGGGTACCGATACGCAGTATTTT.

This clonotype was found a few times. The chain combines TRBV20-1 with TRBJ2-1; maybe TRBD2 (5 bases). Germline CDR1 DFQATT, CDR2 SNEGSKA (reference sequence). The length of the CDR3 is 12 residues. Trimming removed 3 bases at V and 7 bases at J, with 10 bases between. This CDR3 is CSASGETNEQFF. The CDR3, as DNA: TGCAGTGCTAGCGGGGAGACGAATGAGCAGTTCTTC.

This clonotype turned up a few times. CDR3 nucleotide sequence: TGTGCCTGGAGCGGTGGGGCAGGGAGGCACGAGCAGTACTTC. Its protein product is CAWSGGAGRHEQYF. This chain links TRBV30 with TRBJ2-7, with D possibly TRBD2 on 6 matching bases. Germline lookup yields CDR1 GTSNPN and CDR2 SVGIG (reference sequence). The ends were cut back, 3 bases at V and 5 bases at J, with 17 bases in the middle. CDR3 length equals 14 residues.

This clonotype was observed at least ten times. V and J are TRBV5-1 and TRBJ2-1; perhaps D is TRBD1 or TRBD2 (6 bases each). This CDR3 is 14 amino acids long. Trimming took off 3 bases at V and 6 bases at J, with 13 bases between the two ends. Germline loops: CDR1 SGHRS, CDR2 YFSETQ. The CDR3, as DNA: TGCGCCAGCAGCTCCCAGGGGACTGCCAATGAGCAGTTCTTC. Its protein is CASSSQGTANEQFF.

In this sample, this clonotype turned up many times. This sequence joins TRBV12-5 and TRBJ2-3; the match to TRBD2 covers 12 bases. Germline assignment: CDR1 LGHNT and CDR2 FRNRAP. This CDR3 is 22 amino acids long. After removal of 7 bases from V and 2 bases from J, the junction contained 25 bases not matched to a gene. This CDR3 reads CASAQVKARTSGTPITTDTQYF. CDR3 DNA: TGTGCTAGTGCTCAAGTAAAGGCCCGGACTAGCGGGACGCCCATTACCACAGATACGCAGTATTTT.

The rearrangement links TRBV4-1 to TRBJ2-7; possible D gene TRBD1, 6 bases. This CDR3 spans 17 amino acids. V lost 4 bases, J lost 0 bases, and 19 bases lay in between. Germline V lookup: CDR1 MGHRA, CDR2 YSYEKL. The CDR3 protein is CASSLLGTPGISYEQYF. The DNA for the CDR3 is TGCGCCAGCAGCCTCCTGGGGACACCCGGTATCTCCTACGAGCAGTACTTC.

This clonotype was observed many times. The rearrangement joins TRBV6-5 to TRBJ2-5, with a tentative D call TRBD1 (7 bases). Trimming stripped 2 bases from V and 5 bases from J, with 18 bases between. The CDR3 extends over 16 amino acids. The V gene's germline CDR1 is MNHEY and CDR2 SVGAGI. The CDR3 spells CASSYAGQTSWETQYF. In DNA, the CDR3 is TGTGCCAGCAGTTACGCGGGACAGACCTCATGGGAGACCCAGTACTTC.

This clonotype was observed a single time. The genes are TRBV5-1 and TRBJ2-3; 7 bases match TRBD1. The germline gives CDR1 SGHRS, CDR2 YFSETQ. Trimming cost V 4 bases and J 4 bases; bases outside gene matches: 6. The CDR3 is made up of 14 amino acids. CDR3 sequence (DNA): TGCGCCAGCAGCGGCGAACAGGGGCCAGATACGCAGTATTTT. Amino acid sequence: CASSGEQGPDTQYF.

This clonotype has a count of ten or more. The chain links TRBV28 to TRBJ2-7; a possible D gene is TRBD1 (5 bases). This CDR3 has 12 amino acids. V was pared by 5 bases and J by 7 bases, with 12 bases between. Germline loops: CDR1 MDHEN, CDR2 SYDVKM. CDR3 DNA sequence: TGTGCCAGCAGTCCGGCAGGGCGGGAGCAGTACTTC. It translates to CASSPAGREQYF.

The rearrangement joins TRBV5-1 to TRBJ2-1; 14 nucleotides match TRBD2. The CDR3 totals 16 residues. Trimming took 4 bases from V and 9 from J; bases not matched to a gene: 9. The germline CDR1 and CDR2 sequences are SGHRS and YFSETQ. Here the CDR3 reads CASSTGLAGGQGEQFF. CDR3 DNA sequence: TGCGCCAGCAGCACAGGACTAGCGGGAGGCCAGGGTGAGCAGTTCTTC.

The CDR3 here is CASWGQGSSGNTIYF. CDR3 sequence (DNA): TGTGCCAGCTGGGGACAGGGCAGCTCTGGAAACACCATATATTTT. V and J are TRBV28 and TRBJ1-3, with TRBD1 matching over 9 bases. The CDR3 sequence is 15 residues long. The ends lost 8 bases at V and 0 bases at J; junction bases unmatched: 5. Per germline, CDR1 MDHEN and CDR2 SYDVKM.

This clonotype was detected ten times or more. The chain employs TRBV3-1 and TRBJ2-3; tentatively, D is TRBD1 or TRBD2 (5 bases each). Germline V lookup: CDR1 LGHDT, CDR2 YNNKEL (reference sequence). This CDR3 has 20 amino acids. Trimming shortened V by 0 bases and J by 4 bases, and 26 bases separated the two germline ends. The DNA for the CDR3 is TGTGCCAGCAGCCAAGACGGGTTGGCGACGGGACGCGGTCTTGCAGATACGCAGTATTTT. Its translation is CASSQDGLATGRGLADTQYF.

The chain links TRBV20-1 to TRBJ2-2, with D unclear. Germline V lookup: CDR1 DFQATT, CDR2 SNEGSKA (reference sequence). The CDR3 loop spans 14 amino acids. Trimming pared 2 bases from V and 6 bases from J, leaving 13 bases between. This CDR3 reads CSARSPFDSGELFF. The CDR3 bases are TGCAGTGCTAGAAGTCCGTTCGATTCCGGGGAGCTGTTTTTT.

This chain joins TRBV18 and TRBJ2-7, with D tentatively TRBD2 (6 bases). The germline gives CDR1 KGHSH, CDR2 LQKENI. This CDR3 is 17 amino acids long. Trimming removed 2 bases from V and 0 bases from J, with 17 bases in between. DNA of the CDR3: TGTGCCAGCTCACCAGATTTTGGGGACTTTAGCTCCTACGAGCAGTACTTC. Protein sequence: CASSPDFGDFSSYEQYF.

This clonotype was counted a few times. The rearrangement uses TRBV18 and TRBJ1-1; no definite D call. The CDR3 runs 15 residues. Trimming pared 3 bases from V and 3 bases from J, leaving 14 bases between. Germline lookup yields CDR1 KGHSH and CDR2 LQKENI. CDR3 sequence: CASSPLTDWDTEAFF. In DNA form, the CDR3 reads TGTGCCAGCTCACCGTTAACTGATTGGGACACTGAAGCTTTCTTT.